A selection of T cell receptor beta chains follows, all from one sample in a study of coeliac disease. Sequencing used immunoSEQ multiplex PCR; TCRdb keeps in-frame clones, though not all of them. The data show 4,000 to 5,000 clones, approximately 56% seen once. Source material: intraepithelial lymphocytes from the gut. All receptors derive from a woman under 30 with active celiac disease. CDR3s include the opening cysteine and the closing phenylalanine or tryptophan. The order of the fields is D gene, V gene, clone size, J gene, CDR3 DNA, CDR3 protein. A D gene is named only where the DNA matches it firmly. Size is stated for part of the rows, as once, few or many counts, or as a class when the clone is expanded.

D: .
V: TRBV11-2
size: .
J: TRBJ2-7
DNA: TGTGCCAGCAGCCTCGCCGGGGGCTCCTACGAGCAGTACTTC
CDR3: CASSLAGGSYEQYF

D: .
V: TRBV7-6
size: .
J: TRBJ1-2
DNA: TGTGCCAGCAGCTTAGCGTCCGGCAGACTAGATGGCTACACCTTC
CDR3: CASSLASGRLDGYTF

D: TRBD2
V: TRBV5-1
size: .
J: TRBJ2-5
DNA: TGCGCCAGCAGCTCTACTAGCGGGGGGCAAGAGACCCAGTACTTC
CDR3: CASSSTSGGQETQYF

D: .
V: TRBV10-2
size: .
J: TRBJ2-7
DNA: TGCGCCAGCAGTCTCGAGCAGTACTTC
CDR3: CASSLEQYF

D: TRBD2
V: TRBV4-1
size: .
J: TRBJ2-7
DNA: TGCGCCAGCAGCCAAGGGCTAGCGGGGCAAACCTACGAGCAGTACTTC
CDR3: CASSQGLAGQTYEQYF

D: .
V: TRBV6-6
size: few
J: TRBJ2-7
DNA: TGTGCCAGCAGTCGGTCCCACTACGAGCAGTACTTC
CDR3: CASSRSHYEQYF

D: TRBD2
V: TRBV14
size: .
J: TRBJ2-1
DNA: TGTGCCAGCAGCAACGGGGCGGGGGGGCAGAATGAGCAGTTCTTC
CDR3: CASSNGAGGQNEQFF

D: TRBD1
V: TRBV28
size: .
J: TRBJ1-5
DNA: TGTGCCAGCAGTTCAGGGGGTTGGGCACAGCCCCAGCATTTT
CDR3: CASSSGGWAQPQHF

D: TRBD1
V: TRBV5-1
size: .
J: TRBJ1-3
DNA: TGCGCCAGCAGCGCCATGACAGGGGAAGCTGGAAACACCATATATTTT
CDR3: CASSAMTGEAGNTIYF

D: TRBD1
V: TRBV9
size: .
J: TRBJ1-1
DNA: TGTGCCAGCAGCGTCGGGACAGCTGAAGCTTTCTTT
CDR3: CASSVGTAEAFF

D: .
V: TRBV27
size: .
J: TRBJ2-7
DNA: TGTGCCAGCAGTTTAAGTCTCTGGTCCTGGCGGTGGTACGAGCAGTACTTC
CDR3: CASSLSLWSWRWYEQYF

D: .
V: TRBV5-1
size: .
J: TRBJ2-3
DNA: TGCGCCAGCAGCTTGGCTTCCCCAGATACGCAGTATTTT
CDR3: CASSLASPDTQYF

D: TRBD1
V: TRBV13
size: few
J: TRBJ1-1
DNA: TGTGCCAGCAGCTGGTGGACAGGGACTGAAGCTTTCTTT
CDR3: CASSWWTGTEAFF

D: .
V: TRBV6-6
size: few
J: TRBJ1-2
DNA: TGTGCCAGCAGCCCGCCAGGGGACAATCGTGGCTACACCTTC
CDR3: CASSPPGDNRGYTF